Below are 3 T cell receptor beta chains sequenced from a single sample in a study of T-cell memory formation after mild COVID-19. TCRdb reanalysed the 5' RACE reads using MiXCR and keeps one entry per CDR3 protein. The sample shows approximately 170,000 distinct CDR3 sequences, 10% to 15% of them seen only once. Sequenced: PBMCs or a T cell subset sorted from them (not recorded which). Receptor source: a man aged 18 to 30 who had mild COVID-19 (a few samples of this study predate the infection). Cell type and time point are not known.

The chain joins TRBV4-1 to TRBJ2-1; D may match TRBD1 or TRBD2 (5 bases each). Trimming took 2 bases from V and 5 from J, leaving 7 bases between them. This CDR3 region has 13 residues. From germline, CDR1 is MGHRA and CDR2 YSYEKL. The CDR3 DNA reads as TGCGCCAGCAGCCAAAGGGGAGACAATGAGCAGTTCTTC. It codes for CASSQRGDNEQFF.

The V gene is TRBV6-2 or TRBV6-3, the J gene TRBJ2-7; D unresolved. Germline CDR1 is MNHEY and CDR2 is SVGEGT. Trimming pared 3 bases from V and 2 bases from J, leaving 14 bases between. CDR3 length: 15 residues. The CDR3 protein is CASSYPTENTYEQYF. In DNA form, the CDR3 reads TGTGCCAGCAGTTATCCTACGGAGAATACCTACGAGCAGTACTTC.

The gene calls are TRBV2 and TRBJ2-5; no firm D call. The CDR3 has 15 residues. Germline CDR1 SNHLY, CDR2 FYNNEI. Between the trimmed V and J ends, which lost 8 bases and 1 base, there was a span of 17 bases. The DNA for the CDR3 is TGTGCCAGCGGTCCTCTCGGGCTACTCCAAGAGACCCAGTACTTC. This codes for CASGPLGLLQETQYF.